These 11 T cell receptor beta chains were sequenced from one sample in a study of blood T cell repertoires in COVID-19. The assay was immunoSEQ multiplex PCR, and TCRdb's table has in-frame clones only and misses some. Of about 160,000 clones detected, over 65% appear once; the ten largest clones hold about 2%. The sample consisted of peripheral blood. These receptors originate from a man between 65 and 85 years old with acute or convalescent COVID-19.

The chain carries TRBV4-1 and TRBJ1-3, with 7 nucleotides matching TRBD1. The CDR3 length is 15 residues. In germline, CDR1 is MGHRA, CDR2 YSYEKL. V shed 4 bases and J 4 bases; nucleotides not matched to a gene: 7. The CDR3 sequence is CASSLGGQTGNTIYF. DNA for the CDR3: TGCGCCAGCAGCCTTGGGGGACAGACAGGAAACACCATATATTTT.

The rearrangement links TRBV19 to TRBJ1-5; D not resolved. The CDR3 totals 16 residues. Trimming cost V 5 bases and J 10 bases, with 24 bases left between them. Looked up from germline, CDR1 is LNHDA and CDR2 is SQIVND (reference sequence). The CDR3 protein is CASSGSSPAGSRPQHF. The CDR3 DNA sequence: TGTGCCAGTAGTGGGTCTTCGCCTGCGGGAAGTCGACCCCAGCATTTT. Variable domain in full (rest from reference TRBV19 and TRBJ1-5): DGGITQSPKYLFRKEGQNVTLSCEQNLNHDAMYWYRQDPGQGLRLIYYSQIVNDFQKGDIAEGYSVSREKKESFPLTVTSAQKNPTAFYLCASSGSSPAGSRPQHFGDGTRLSIL.

The table lists this clone with a count of one. V gene TRBV5-1 combines with J gene TRBJ1-3, with D possibly TRBD1 on 6 matching bases. The V end was cut by 0 bases, the J end by 0 bases, with 13 bases between. The germline gives CDR1 SGHRS, CDR2 YFSETQ. The CDR3 contains 17 residues. The DNA of the CDR3 is TGCGCCAGCAGCTTGGAGGACAGATTTTTCTCTGGAAACACCATATATTTT. It is translated as CASSLEDRFFSGNTIYF.

This clone was detected only once. This chain connects TRBV19 to TRBJ1-5; 9 positions agree with TRBD1. The CDR3 spans 15 residues. Germline CDR1 is LNHDA and CDR2 is SQIVND (reference sequence). Unmatched junction bases numbered 7, after V lost 6 bases and J lost 4 bases. Here the CDR3 reads CASRVLTGGNQPQHF. Written as DNA, the CDR3 is TGTGCCAGTAGGGTCCTGACAGGGGGGAATCAGCCCCAGCATTTT.

The sample holds a few counts of this clone. The rearrangement uses TRBV28 and TRBJ2-7, with TRBD2 as a possible D gene (6 bases). The CDR3 length is 14 residues. V lost 3 bases and J lost 8, with 17 bases in between. The germline CDR1 and CDR2 sequences are MDHEN and SYDVKM. This CDR3 is CASSFPGDRRKQYF. CDR3 DNA sequence: TGTGCCAGCAGTTTTCCGGGAGATCGGCGAAAGCAGTACTTC.

This chain joins TRBV5-1 and TRBJ2-1; 14 bases agree with TRBD2. Germline V CDR1 and CDR2: SGHRS, YFSETQ. CDR3 length equals 20 residues. The J segment lost 2 bases and the V segment lost 0 bases, leaving 10 bases of the junction unmatched. The CDR3 protein is CASSLDTPGLAGAAYNEQFF. In DNA, the CDR3 is TGCGCCAGCAGCTTGGACACCCCGGGACTAGCGGGAGCTGCCTACAATGAGCAGTTCTTC. The full variable domain, rest sourced from reference TRBV5-1 and TRBJ2-1, is KAGVTQTPRYLIKTRGQQVTLSCSPISGHRSVSWYQQTPGQGLQFLFEYFSETQRNKGNFPGRFSGRQFSNSRSEMNVSTLELGDSALYLCASSLDTPGLAGAAYNEQFFGPGTRLTVL.

V is TRBV29-1 and J is TRBJ2-1; D ambiguous. Germline CDR1 SQVTM, CDR2 ANQGSEA. Between the trimmed V and J ends, which lost 6 bases and 5 bases, there was a span of 14 bases. The CDR3 is 13 amino acids. The CDR3 region has the DNA TGCAGCGTCGCCTTGAGCACCCACAATGAGCAGTTCTTC. It is translated as CSVALSTHNEQFF.

The CDR3 here is CASSTMTGGGTEAFF. The CDR3 DNA follows: TGTGCCAGCAGCACCATGACAGGGGGCGGAACTGAAGCTTTCTTT. The V gene is TRBV9, the J gene TRBJ1-1; 10 bases fit TRBD1. With 4 bases clipped from V and 5 bases from J, the junction kept 8 bases outside the gene matches. From germline, CDR1 is SGDLS and CDR2 YYNGEE. This CDR3 has 15 amino acids.

V usage is TRBV7-9 and J usage is TRBJ2-7; D ambiguous. The CDR3 runs to 14 residues. The germline gives CDR1 SEHNR, CDR2 FQNEAQ (reference sequence). Trimming stripped 0 bases from V and 3 bases from J, with 9 bases between. DNA of the CDR3: TGTGCCAGCAGCTTAGCTGGCAACCTCTACGAGCAGTACTTC. Translating it yields CASSLAGNLYEQYF.

This clone turned up a few times. The rearrangement uses TRBV29-1 and TRBJ1-5; D may be TRBD1 (6 bases). Per the germline V gene, CDR1 is SQVTM and CDR2 is ANQGSEA. V lost 1 base to trimming and J lost 6 bases, with 10 bases between them. This CDR3 region has 13 residues. CDR3 in DNA: TGCAGCGTTGAAGTAGGCAGGGGTCAGCCCCAGCATTTT. Translation: CSVEVGRGQPQHF.

This clone showed up just a few times. The chain uses TRBV7-9 and TRBJ2-3; 10 bases are shared with TRBD1. Trimming cost V 5 bases and J 2 bases; bases outside gene matches: 7. This CDR3 region has 16 residues. The germline V gene has CDR1 SEHNR and CDR2 FQNEAQ (reference sequence). The CDR3: CASSPGTGVNTDTQYF. The DNA for the CDR3 is TGTGCCAGCAGCCCGGGGACAGGGGTAAACACAGATACGCAGTATTTT.